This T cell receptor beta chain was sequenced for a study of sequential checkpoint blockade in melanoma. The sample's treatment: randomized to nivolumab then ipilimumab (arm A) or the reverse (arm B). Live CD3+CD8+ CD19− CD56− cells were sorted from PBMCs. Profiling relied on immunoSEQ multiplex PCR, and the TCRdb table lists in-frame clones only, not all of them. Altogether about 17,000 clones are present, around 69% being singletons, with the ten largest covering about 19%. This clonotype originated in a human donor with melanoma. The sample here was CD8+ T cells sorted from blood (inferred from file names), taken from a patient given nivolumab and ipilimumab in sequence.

CDR3 bases: TGTGCCAGCAGCCAGGATAGCGGGCAGTACAATGAGCAGTTCTTC. Amino acids: CASSQDSGQYNEQFF. The chain uses TRBV4-2 and TRBJ2-1, with TRBD2 matching 7 bases. Germline-derived CDR1 and CDR2 are LGHNA and YNFKEQ. The CDR3 is 15 residues long. V trimming: 3 bases; J trimming: 4 bases; junction bases outside the gene matches: 6.